This T cell receptor (beta chain) stems from a study of blood T cell repertoires in COVID-19. V lost 7 bases and J 3 bases, leaving 17 bases between the germline ends. CDR1 and CDR2 from the germline V gene are MNHEY and SVGAGI. The CDR3 is 15 amino acids. Using immunoSEQ multiplex PCR, the repertoire was profiled, and TCRdb retains in-frame clones only, with some absent. The data contain about 280,000 clones, almost 85% of them singletons. The sample taken for sequencing was peripheral blood. The clonotype was recovered from a man aged 45-65 years with active or convalescent COVID-19. J is TRBJ2-3 and V is TRBV6-5, with a weak D call TRBD2 (6 bases). DNA of the CDR3: TGTGCCAGCACACTTTCGGGGGTGGTTACAGATACGCAGTATTTT. Amino acids: CASTLSGVVTDTQYF.